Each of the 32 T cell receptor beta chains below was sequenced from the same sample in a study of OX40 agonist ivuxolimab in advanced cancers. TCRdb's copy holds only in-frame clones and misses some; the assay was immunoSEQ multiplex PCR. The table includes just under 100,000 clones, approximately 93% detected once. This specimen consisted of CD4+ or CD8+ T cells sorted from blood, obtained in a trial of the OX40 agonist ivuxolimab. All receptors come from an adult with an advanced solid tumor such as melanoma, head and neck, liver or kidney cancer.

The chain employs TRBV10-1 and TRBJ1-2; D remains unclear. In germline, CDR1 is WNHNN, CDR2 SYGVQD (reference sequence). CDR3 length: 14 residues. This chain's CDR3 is CAPLPREMVYGYTF. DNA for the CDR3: TGCGCTCCCTTACCCCGGGAGATGGTCTATGGCTACACCTTC.

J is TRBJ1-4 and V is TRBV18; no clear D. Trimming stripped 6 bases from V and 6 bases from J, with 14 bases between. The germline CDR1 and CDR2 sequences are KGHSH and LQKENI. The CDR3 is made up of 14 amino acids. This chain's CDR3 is CASSKRKEDEKLFF. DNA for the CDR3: TGTGCCAGCTCCAAGAGGAAGGAGGATGAAAAACTGTTTTTT. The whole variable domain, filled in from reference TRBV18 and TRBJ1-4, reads NAGVMQNPRHLVRRRGQEARLRCSPMKGHSHVYWYRQLPEEGLKFMVYLQKENIIDESGMPKERFSAEFPKEGPSILRIQQVVRGDSAAYFCASSKRKEDEKLFFGSGTQLSVL.

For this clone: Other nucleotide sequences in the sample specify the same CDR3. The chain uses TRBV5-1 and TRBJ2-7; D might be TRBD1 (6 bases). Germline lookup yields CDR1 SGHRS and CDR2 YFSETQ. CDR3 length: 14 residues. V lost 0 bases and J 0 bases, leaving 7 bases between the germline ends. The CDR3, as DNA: TGCGCCAGCAGCTTGGGACAGGCCTCCTACGAGCAGTACTTC. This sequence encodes CASSLGQASYEQYF.

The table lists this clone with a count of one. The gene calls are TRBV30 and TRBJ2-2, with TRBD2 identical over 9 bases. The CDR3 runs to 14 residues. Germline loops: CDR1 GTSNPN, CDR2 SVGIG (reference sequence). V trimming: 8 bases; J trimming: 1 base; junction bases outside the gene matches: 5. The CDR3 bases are TGTGCCGGAAGACTAGCGGTGAACACCGGGGAGCTGTTTTTT. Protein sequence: CAGRLAVNTGELFF.

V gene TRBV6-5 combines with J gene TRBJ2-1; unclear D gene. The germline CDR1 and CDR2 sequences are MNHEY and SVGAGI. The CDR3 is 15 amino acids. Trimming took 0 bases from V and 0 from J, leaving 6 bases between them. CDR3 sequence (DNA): TGTGCCAGCAGTTACTCTAGGAGCTCCTACAATGAGCAGTTCTTC. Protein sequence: CASSYSRSSYNEQFF.

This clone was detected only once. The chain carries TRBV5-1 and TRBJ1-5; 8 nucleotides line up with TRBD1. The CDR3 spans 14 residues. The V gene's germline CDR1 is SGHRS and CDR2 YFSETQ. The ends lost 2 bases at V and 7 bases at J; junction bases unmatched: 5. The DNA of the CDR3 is TGCGCCAGCAGCTTAGGGACAGGCAGACAGCCCCAGCATTTT. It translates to CASSLGTGRQPQHF. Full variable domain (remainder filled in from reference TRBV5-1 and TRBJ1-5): KAGVTQTPRYLIKTRGQQVTLSCSPISGHRSVSWYQQTPGQGLQFLFEYFSETQRNKGNFPGRFSGRQFSNSRSEMNVSTLELGDSALYLCASSLGTGRQPQHFGDGTRLSIL.

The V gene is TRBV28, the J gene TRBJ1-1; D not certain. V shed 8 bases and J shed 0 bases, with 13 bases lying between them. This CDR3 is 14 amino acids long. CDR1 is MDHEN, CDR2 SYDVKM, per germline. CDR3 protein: CASGLHAMNTEAFF. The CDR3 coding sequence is TGTGCCAGCGGGCTACACGCCATGAACACTGAAGCTTTCTTT.

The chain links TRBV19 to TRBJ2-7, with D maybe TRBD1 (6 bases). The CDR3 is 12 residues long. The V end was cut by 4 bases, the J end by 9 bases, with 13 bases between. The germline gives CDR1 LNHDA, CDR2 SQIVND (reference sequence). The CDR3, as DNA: TGTGCCAGTAGTACGACAGGCCTGGCGCAGTACTTC. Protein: CASSTTGLAQYF. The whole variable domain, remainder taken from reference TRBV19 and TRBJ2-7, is DGGITQSPKYLFRKEGQNVTLSCEQNLNHDAMYWYRQDPGQGLRLIYYSQIVNDFQKGDIAEGYSVSREKKESFPLTVTSAQKNPTAFYLCASSTTGLAQYFGPGTRLTVT.

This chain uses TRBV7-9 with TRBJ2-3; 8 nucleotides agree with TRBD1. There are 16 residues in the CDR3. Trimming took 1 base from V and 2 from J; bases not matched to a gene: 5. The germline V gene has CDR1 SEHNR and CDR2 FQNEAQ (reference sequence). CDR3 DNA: TGTGCCAGCAGCTTAGGACAGGGGACCCCCACAGATACGCAGTATTTT. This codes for CASSLGQGTPTDTQYF.

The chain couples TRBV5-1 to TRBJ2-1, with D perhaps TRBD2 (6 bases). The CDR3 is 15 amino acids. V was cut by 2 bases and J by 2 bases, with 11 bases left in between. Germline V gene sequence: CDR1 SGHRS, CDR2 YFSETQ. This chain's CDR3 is CASSFGSVAYNEQFF. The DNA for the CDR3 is TGCGCCAGCAGCTTCGGGAGCGTGGCCTACAATGAGCAGTTCTTC.

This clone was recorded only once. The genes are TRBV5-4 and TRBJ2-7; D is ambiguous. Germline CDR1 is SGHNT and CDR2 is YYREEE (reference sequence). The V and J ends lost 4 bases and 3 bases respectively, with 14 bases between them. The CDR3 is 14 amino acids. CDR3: CASSLSPSDYEQYF. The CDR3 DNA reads TGTGCCAGCAGCCTGTCCCCGAGCGACTACGAGCAGTACTTC.

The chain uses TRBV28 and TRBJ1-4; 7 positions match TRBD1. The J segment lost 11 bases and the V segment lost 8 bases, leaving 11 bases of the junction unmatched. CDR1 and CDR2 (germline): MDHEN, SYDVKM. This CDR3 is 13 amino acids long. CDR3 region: CASQGQRFGKLFF. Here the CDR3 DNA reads TGTGCCAGCCAGGGACAGCGGTTTGGGAAACTGTTTTTT.

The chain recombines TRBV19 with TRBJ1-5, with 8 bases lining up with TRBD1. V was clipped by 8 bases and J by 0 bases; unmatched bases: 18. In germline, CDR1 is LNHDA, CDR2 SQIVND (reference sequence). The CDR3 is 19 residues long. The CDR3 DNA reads TGTGCCAGTCTATCTACCAGACAGGGGTCCCCTATTAGCAATCAGCCCCAGCATTTT. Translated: CASLSTRQGSPISNQPQHF.

CDR3 amino acids: CASSLAVAGQITGELFF. The CDR3 nucleotides are TGTGCCAGCAGCTTGGCTGTAGCGGGACAGATCACCGGGGAGCTGTTTTTT. The chain carries TRBV5-6 and TRBJ2-2, with TRBD2 as a possible D gene (8 bases). Trimming stripped 0 bases from V and 4 bases from J, with 16 bases between. The CDR3 runs 17 residues. Germline CDR1 and CDR2: SGHDT and YYEEEE.

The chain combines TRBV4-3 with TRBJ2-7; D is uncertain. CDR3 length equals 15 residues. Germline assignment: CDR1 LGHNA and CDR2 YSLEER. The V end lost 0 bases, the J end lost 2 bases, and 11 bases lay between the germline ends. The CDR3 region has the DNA TGCGCCAGCAGCCAAGAGAGTAGGCTTCCCTACGAGCAGTACTTC. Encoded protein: CASSQESRLPYEQYF.

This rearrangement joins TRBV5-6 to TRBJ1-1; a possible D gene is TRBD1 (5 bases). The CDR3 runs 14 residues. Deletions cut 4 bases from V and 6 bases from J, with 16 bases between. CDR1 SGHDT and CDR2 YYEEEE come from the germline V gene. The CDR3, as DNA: TGTGCCAGCAGCCGACTTCGGGGCGGCGCTGAAGCTTTCTTT. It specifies CASSRLRGGAEAFF.

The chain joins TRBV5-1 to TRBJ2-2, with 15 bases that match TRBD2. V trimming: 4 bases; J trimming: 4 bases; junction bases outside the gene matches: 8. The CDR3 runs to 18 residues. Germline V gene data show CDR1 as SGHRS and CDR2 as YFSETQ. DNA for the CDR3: TGCGCCAGCAGCCACGGACTAGCGGGGGGGCTGGGCACCGGGGAGCTGTTTTTT. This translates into CASSHGLAGGLGTGELFF.

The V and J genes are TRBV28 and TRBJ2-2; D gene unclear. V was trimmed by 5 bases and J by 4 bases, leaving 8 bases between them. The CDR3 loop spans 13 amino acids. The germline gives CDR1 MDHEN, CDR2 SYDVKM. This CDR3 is CASSTPSTGELFF. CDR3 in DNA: TGTGCCAGCAGTACCCCGAGCACCGGGGAGCTGTTTTTT.

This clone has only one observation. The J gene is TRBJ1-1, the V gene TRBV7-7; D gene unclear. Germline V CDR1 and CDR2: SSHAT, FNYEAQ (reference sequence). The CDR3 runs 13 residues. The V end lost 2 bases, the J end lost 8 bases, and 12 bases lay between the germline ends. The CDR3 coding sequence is TGTGCCAGCAGCTTAACATTATACGGGGAAGCTTTCTTT. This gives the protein CASSLTLYGEAFF.

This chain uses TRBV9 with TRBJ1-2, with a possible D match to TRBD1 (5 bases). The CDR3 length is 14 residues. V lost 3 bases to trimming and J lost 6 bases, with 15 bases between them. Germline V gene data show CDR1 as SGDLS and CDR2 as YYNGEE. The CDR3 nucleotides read TGTGCCAGCAGCGCAACTTTGGGGACCGATGGCTACACCTTC. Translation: CASSATLGTDGYTF.

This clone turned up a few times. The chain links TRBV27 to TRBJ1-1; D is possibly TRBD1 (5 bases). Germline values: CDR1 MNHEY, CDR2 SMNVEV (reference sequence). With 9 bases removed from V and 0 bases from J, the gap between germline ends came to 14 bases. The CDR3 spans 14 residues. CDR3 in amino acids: CASKNRNMNTEAFF. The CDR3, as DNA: TGTGCCAGTAAGAACAGGAACATGAACACTGAAGCTTTCTTT.

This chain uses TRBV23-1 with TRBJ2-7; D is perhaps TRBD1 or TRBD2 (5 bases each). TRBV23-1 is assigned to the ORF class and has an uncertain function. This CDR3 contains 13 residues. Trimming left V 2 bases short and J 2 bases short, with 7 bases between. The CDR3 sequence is CASSQGTTYEQYF. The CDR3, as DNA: TGCGCCAGCAGTCAAGGGACGACCTACGAGCAGTACTTC.

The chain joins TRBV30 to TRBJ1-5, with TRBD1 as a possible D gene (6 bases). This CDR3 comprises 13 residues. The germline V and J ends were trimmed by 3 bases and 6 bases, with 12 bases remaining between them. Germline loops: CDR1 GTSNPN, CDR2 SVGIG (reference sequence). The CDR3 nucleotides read TGTGCCTGGAGCGGGGGGCGCAGTCAGCCCCAGCATTTT. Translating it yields CAWSGGRSQPQHF.

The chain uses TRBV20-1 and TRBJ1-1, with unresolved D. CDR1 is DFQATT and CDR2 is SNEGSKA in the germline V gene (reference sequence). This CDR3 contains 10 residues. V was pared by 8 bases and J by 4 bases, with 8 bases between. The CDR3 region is CSRFSTEAFF. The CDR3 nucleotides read TGCAGTCGATTCTCCACTGAAGCTTTCTTT.

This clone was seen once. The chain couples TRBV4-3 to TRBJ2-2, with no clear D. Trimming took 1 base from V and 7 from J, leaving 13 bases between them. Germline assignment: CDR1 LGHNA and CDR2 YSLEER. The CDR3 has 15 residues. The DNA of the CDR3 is TGCGCCAGCAGCCAAGCGCCTGGGGTGGGCGGGGAGCTGTTTTTT. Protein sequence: CASSQAPGVGGELFF.

The chain's CDR3 is CASSLAPGITDTQYF. CDR3 bases: TGCGCCAGCAGCTTGGCACCCGGGATCACAGATACGCAGTATTTT. The V gene is TRBV5-1, the J gene TRBJ2-3, with D possibly being TRBD2 (5 bases). Per the germline V gene, CDR1 is SGHRS and CDR2 is YFSETQ. Trimming pared 0 bases from V and 2 bases from J, leaving 10 bases between. CDR3 size: 15 residues.

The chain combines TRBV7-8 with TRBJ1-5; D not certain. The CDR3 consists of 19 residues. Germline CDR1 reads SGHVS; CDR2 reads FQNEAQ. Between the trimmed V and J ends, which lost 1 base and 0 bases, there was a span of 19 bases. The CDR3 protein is CASSLDGMEILDSNQPQHF. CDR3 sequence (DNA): TGTGCCAGCAGCTTAGACGGGATGGAGATTTTGGATAGCAATCAGCCCCAGCATTTT.

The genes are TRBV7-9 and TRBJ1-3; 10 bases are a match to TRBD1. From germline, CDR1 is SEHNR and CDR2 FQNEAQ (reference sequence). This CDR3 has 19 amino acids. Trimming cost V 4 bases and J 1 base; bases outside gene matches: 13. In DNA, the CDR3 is TGTGCCAGCAGCTCCCGGGACAGGGGCGCCAGTTGGTCTGGAAACACCATATATTTT. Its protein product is CASSSRDRGASWSGNTIYF.

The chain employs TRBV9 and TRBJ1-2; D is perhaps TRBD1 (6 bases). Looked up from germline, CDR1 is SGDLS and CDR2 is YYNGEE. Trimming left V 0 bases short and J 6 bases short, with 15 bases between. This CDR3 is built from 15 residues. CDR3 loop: CASSVGLPTGDGYTF. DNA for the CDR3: TGTGCCAGCAGCGTAGGCCTTCCGACAGGTGATGGCTACACCTTC. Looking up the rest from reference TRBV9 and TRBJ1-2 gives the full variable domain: DSGVTQTPKHLITATGQRVTLRCSPRSGDLSVYWYQQSLDQGLQFLIQYYNGEERAKGNILERFSAQQFPDLHSELNLSSLELGDSALYFCASSVGLPTGDGYTFGSGTRLTVV.

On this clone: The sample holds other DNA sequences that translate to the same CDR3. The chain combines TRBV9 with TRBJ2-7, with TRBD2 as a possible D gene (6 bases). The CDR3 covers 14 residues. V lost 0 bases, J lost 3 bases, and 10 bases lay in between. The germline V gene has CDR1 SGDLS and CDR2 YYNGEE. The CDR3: CASSVDPGSYEQYF. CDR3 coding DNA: TGTGCCAGCAGCGTAGATCCCGGGAGCTACGAGCAGTACTTC. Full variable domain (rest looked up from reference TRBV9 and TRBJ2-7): DSGVTQTPKHLITATGQRVTLRCSPRSGDLSVYWYQQSLDQGLQFLIQYYNGEERAKGNILERFSAQQFPDLHSELNLSSLELGDSALYFCASSVDPGSYEQYFGPGTRLTVT.

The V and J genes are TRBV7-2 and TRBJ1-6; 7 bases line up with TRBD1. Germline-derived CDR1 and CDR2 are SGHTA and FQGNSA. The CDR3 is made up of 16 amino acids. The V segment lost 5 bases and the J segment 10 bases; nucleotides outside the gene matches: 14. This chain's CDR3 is CASSPHKGQSGSPLHF. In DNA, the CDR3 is TGTGCCAGCAGCCCCCACAAGGGACAGAGTGGCTCACCCCTCCACTTT.

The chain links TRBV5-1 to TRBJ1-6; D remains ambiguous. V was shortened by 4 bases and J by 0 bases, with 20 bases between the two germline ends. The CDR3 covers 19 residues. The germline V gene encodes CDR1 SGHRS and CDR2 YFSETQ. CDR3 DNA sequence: TGCGCCAGCAGCCCCGGCGCACAGATTATGTCCTCCTATAATTCACCCCTCCACTTT. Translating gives CASSPGAQIMSSYNSPLHF.